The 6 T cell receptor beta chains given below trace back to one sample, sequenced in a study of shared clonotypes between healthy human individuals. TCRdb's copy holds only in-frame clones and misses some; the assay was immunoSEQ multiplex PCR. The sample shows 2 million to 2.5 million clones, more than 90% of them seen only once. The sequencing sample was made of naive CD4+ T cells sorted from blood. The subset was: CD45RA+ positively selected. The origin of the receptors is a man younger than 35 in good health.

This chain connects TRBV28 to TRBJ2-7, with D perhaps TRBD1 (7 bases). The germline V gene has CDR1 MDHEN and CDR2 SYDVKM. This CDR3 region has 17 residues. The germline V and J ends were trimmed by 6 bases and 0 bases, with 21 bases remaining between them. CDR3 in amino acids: CASSPPGGTASSYEQYF. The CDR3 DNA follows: TGTGCCAGCAGCCCCCCCGGCGGGACAGCGAGCTCCTACGAGCAGTACTTC.

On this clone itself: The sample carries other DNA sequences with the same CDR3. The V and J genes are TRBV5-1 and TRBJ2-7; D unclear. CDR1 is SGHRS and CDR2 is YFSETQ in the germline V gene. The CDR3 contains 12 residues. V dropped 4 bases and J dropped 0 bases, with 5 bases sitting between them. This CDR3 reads CASSRDSYEQYF. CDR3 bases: TGCGCCAGCAGCCGAGACTCCTACGAGCAGTACTTC.

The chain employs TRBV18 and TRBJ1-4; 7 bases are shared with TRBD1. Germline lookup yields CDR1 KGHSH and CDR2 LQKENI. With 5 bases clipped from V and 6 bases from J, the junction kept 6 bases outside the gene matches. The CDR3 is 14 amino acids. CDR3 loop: CASSTGTVDEKLFF. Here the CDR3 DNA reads TGTGCCAGCTCAACCGGGACAGTGGATGAAAAACTGTTTTTT.

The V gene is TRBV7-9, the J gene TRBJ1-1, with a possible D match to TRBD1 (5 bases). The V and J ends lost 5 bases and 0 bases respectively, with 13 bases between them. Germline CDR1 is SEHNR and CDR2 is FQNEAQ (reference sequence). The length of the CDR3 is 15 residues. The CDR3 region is CASSERQIMNTEAFF. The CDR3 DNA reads TGTGCCAGCAGCGAAAGACAGATTATGAACACTGAAGCTTTCTTT.

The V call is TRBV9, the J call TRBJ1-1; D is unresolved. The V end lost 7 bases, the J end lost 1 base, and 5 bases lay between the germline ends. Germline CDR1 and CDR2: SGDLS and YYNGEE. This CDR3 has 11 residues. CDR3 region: CASSTNTEAFF. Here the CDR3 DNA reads TGTGCCAGCTCTACGAACACTGAAGCTTTCTTT.

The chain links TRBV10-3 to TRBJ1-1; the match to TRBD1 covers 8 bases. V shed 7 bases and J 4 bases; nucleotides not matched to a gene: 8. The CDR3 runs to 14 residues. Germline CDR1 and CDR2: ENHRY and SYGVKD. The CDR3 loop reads CAITSDRVGTEAFF. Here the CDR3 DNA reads TGTGCCATCACCTCGGACAGGGTAGGCACTGAAGCTTTCTTT.